This T cell receptor beta chain was sequenced in a study of patients and donors after allogeneic stem cell transplantation. Deletions cut 7 bases from V and 0 bases from J, with 10 bases between. The CDR3 runs to 14 residues. CDR1 is SGHRS and CDR2 is YFSETQ in the germline V gene. TCRdb re-called the RT-PCR reads with MiXCR, one entry per CDR3 protein. The sample records 900,000 to 1,000,000 distinct CDR3 sequences, about a sixth being singletons. Sequences were obtained from blood, either unsorted or a sorted T cell fraction (not recorded which). The clonotype comes from a human donor who was either an allogeneic HSCT recipient or a stem cell or donor lymphocyte infusion donor (not recorded which). It is not recorded whose cells these are; they may come from a transplant donor. This chain uses TRBV5-1 with TRBJ2-2; perhaps TRBD2 as D (6 bases). The CDR3 region is CASQSGPNTGELFF. The CDR3 region has the DNA TGCGCCAGCCAGAGCGGGCCGAACACCGGGGAGCTGTTTTTT.